These 19 T cell receptor beta chains originate from one sample sequenced in a study of blood T cells in healthy people across ages. Primers used in a second PCR of about 6 to 11 cycles were a sample-barcoded 5' primer and a J-beta primer mix. TCRdb recomputed calls from the 5' RACE reads with MiXCR, one row per CDR3 protein. The sample includes approximately 880,000 distinct CDR3 sequences, around 48% seen only once; the top ten take 10% to 15%. Sequencing was done on a sample of blood. These receptors all come from a man aged 25 to 45 in good health.

CDR3: CASRHRGSNQPQHF. In DNA form, the CDR3 reads TGTGCCAGTAGGCACAGGGGTAGCAATCAGCCCCAGCATTTT. The chain links TRBV19 to TRBJ1-5, with 7 bases lining up with TRBD1. Germline assignment: CDR1 LNHDA and CDR2 SQIVND (reference sequence). The ends lost 6 bases at V and 0 bases at J; junction bases unmatched: 2. There are 14 residues in the CDR3.

V is TRBV20-1 and J is TRBJ1-2, with a weak D call TRBD1 (5 bases). CDR1 is DFQATT and CDR2 is SNEGSKA in the germline V gene (reference sequence). The V and J ends lost 2 bases and 1 base respectively, with 11 bases between them. The length of the CDR3 is 14 residues. CDR3 coding DNA: TGCAGTGCTAGAAAACCGGACATTAACTATGGCTACACCTTC. Translated: CSARKPDINYGYTF.

This clonotype was recorded only once. Compared with germline, one end of the junction differs, possibly owing to a read error. The chain couples TRBV6-6 to TRBJ2-7; TRBD1 might be the D (6 bases). CDR1 is MNHNY, CDR2 SVGAGI, per germline (reference sequence). The CDR3 has 13 residues. The CDR3 DNA sequence: TGTACCAGCAGGAAGGACAGCTCCTACGAGCAGTACTTC. Protein product: CTSRKDSSYEQYF.

This chain links TRBV20-1 with TRBJ1-1; TRBD1 is a possible D gene (6 bases). Germline V lookup: CDR1 DFQATT, CDR2 SNEGSKA (reference sequence). Between the trimmed V and J ends, which lost 3 bases and 8 bases, there was a span of 10 bases. The CDR3 runs 11 residues. The CDR3 nucleotides read TGCAGTGCTAGCCCAGGGGCGGAAGCTTTCTTT. Its translation is CSASPGAEAFF.

V is TRBV30 and J is TRBJ2-7; TRBD2 matches at 13 bases. CDR1 GTSNPN and CDR2 SVGIG come from the germline V gene (reference sequence). After removal of 1 base from V and 6 bases from J, the junction contained 6 bases not matched to a gene. CDR3 length equals 15 residues. CDR3 nucleotides: TGTGCCTGGAGTGCAGGACTAGCGGGGGCCGCCGAGCAGTACTTC. It is translated as CAWSAGLAGAAEQYF.

The rearrangement joins TRBV28 to TRBJ2-1, with a tentative D call TRBD1 (6 bases). V gave up 6 bases and J gave up 15 bases, with 18 bases separating them. This CDR3 has 12 amino acids. Germline CDR1 MDHEN, CDR2 SYDVKM. CDR3 sequence (DNA): TGTGCCAGCAGCCTAACAGGGTTGACGCCGTTCTTC. Protein sequence: CASSLTGLTPFF. The variable domain in full, completed from reference TRBV28 and TRBJ2-1, reads DVKVTQSSRYLVKRTGEKVFLECVQDMDHENMFWYRQDPGLGLRLIYFSYDVKMKEKGDIPEGYSVSREKKERFSLILESASTNQTSMYLCASSLTGLTPFFGPGTRLTVL.

The chain employs TRBV4-1 and TRBJ2-4; D not resolved. This CDR3 has 14 amino acids. Germline V gene lookup returns CDR1 MGHRA and CDR2 YSYEKL. V gave up 1 base and J gave up 11 bases, with 15 bases separating them. For the CDR3, the DNA is TGCGCCAGCAGCCAAGCGCCGGAAGTCCAGGTTCAGTACTTC. It yields the protein CASSQAPEVQVQYF.

J is TRBJ2-7 and V is TRBV12-3 or TRBV12-4; 12 bases fit TRBD2. V dropped 5 bases and J dropped 0; count of bases not matched to a gene: 2. CDR3 length equals 15 residues. CDR3 coding DNA: TGTGCCAGCAGTAAACTAGCGGGGGGCTCCTACGAGCAGTACTTC. Translated: CASSKLAGGSYEQYF.

The chain carries TRBV4-3 and TRBJ2-1; 7 nucleotides align to TRBD2. J was trimmed by 6 bases and V by 5 bases; bases with no gene match: 13. The CDR3 sequence is 16 residues long. CDR1 is LGHNA, CDR2 YSLEER, per germline. The CDR3 region is CASSVGLVATTNEQFF. The CDR3 region has the DNA TGCGCCAGCAGCGTTGGACTAGTCGCCACGACCAATGAGCAGTTCTTC.

V gene TRBV12-3 or TRBV12-4 combines with J gene TRBJ2-3; a weak D match, TRBD1 (6 bases). V lost 11 bases and J lost 3, with 18 bases in between. The CDR3 length is 14 residues. The CDR3 region has the DNA TGTGCCGTCTCAGGGAGAGGGGGAACAGATACGCAGTATTTT. As protein: CAVSGRGGTDTQYF.

The chain is built from TRBV19 and TRBJ1-6, with TRBD1 identical over 9 bases. This CDR3 contains 14 residues. Germline CDR1 is LNHDA and CDR2 is SQIVND (reference sequence). V was pared by 6 bases and J by 10 bases, with 7 bases of the junction left unmatched. DNA of the CDR3: TGTGCCAGTAGCCCGGACAGGGGACGATCACCCCTCCACTTT. It specifies CASSPDRGRSPLHF.

The chain employs TRBV3-1 and TRBJ2-4; 7 positions agree with TRBD1. This CDR3 contains 13 residues. Germline CDR1 LGHDT, CDR2 YNNKEL (reference sequence). Germline trimming cut 0 bases from V and 8 bases from J; bases unmatched to any gene: 1. CDR3 nucleotide sequence: TGTGCCAGCAGCCAAGAAACAGGGGACATTCAGTACTTC. This gives the protein CASSQETGDIQYF.

The V call is TRBV10-3, the J call TRBJ1-2, with D possibly matching TRBD1 (5 bases). Between the trimmed V and J ends, which lost 0 bases and 2 bases, there was a span of 13 bases. Germline values: CDR1 ENHRY, CDR2 SYGVKD. This CDR3 is built from 16 residues. The CDR3 DNA follows: TGTGCCATCAGTGAGTCGGCGGCAGGGTCGAACTATGGCTACACCTTC. This sequence encodes CAISESAAGSNYGYTF.

The genes are TRBV27 and TRBJ2-3; TRBD1 agrees at 7 bases. V lost 5 bases to trimming and J lost 2 bases; unmatched junction nucleotides: 13. This CDR3 is 17 amino acids long. Germline V lookup: CDR1 MNHEY, CDR2 SMNVEV (reference sequence). CDR3 nucleotide sequence: TGTGCCAGCAGTCGGCCCCCCGAGGGGGCTCTCACAGATACGCAGTATTTT. Translating it yields CASSRPPEGALTDTQYF.

The genes are TRBV9 and TRBJ2-1, with 8 bases aligning to TRBD1. Trimming at V came to 0 bases and at J to 7 bases, leaving 6 bases not matched to a gene. The CDR3 is made up of 15 amino acids. The germline gives CDR1 SGDLS, CDR2 YYNGEE. The CDR3 spells CASSVEGQGWNEQFF. The CDR3 region has the DNA TGTGCCAGCAGCGTAGAAGGACAGGGATGGAATGAGCAGTTCTTC.

A few counts support this clonotype. Written as DNA, the CDR3 is TGTGCCAGCAGCCCCGGACAGGCATTCTCCTACGAGCAGTACTTC. Translating gives CASSPGQAFSYEQYF. J is TRBJ2-7 and V is TRBV7-2; 7 positions match TRBD1. This CDR3 comprises 15 residues. With V trimmed by 5 bases and J by 0 bases, 7 bases remained unmatched. CDR1 and CDR2 (germline): SGHTA, FQGNSA.

The rearrangement uses TRBV12-3 or TRBV12-4 and TRBJ2-2; possible D gene TRBD2, 5 bases. The CDR3 covers 12 residues. V was cut by 6 bases and J by 7 bases, with 9 bases left in between. The CDR3 region is CASSTRGGELFF. CDR3 DNA sequence: TGTGCCAGCAGCACCCGGGGCGGGGAGCTGTTTTTT.

In its sample, this clonotype was seen a few times. This sequence joins TRBV7-2 and TRBJ2-1; possibly TRBD1 for D (5 bases). V was cut by 1 base and J by 12 bases, with 13 bases left in between. Germline assignment: CDR1 SGHTA and CDR2 FQGNSA. This CDR3 contains 13 residues. Here the CDR3 DNA reads TGTGCCAGCAGCTTAGGATCTTTTCAGGGGCAGTTCTTC. It codes for CASSLGSFQGQFF. Filled out from reference TRBV7-2 and TRBJ2-1, the complete variable domain reads GAGVSQSPSNKVTEKGKDVELRCDPISGHTALYWYRQSLGQGLEFLIYFQGNSAPDKSGLPSDRFSAERTGGSVSTLTIQRTQQEDSAVYLCASSLGSFQGQFFGPGTRLTVL.

The chain links TRBV3-1 to TRBJ1-2, with 7 bases fitting TRBD1. The germline V gene encodes CDR1 LGHDT and CDR2 YNNKEL (reference sequence). V gave up 4 bases and J gave up 5 bases; unmatched junction bases: 7. This CDR3 region has 14 residues. The CDR3 sequence: CASSPGTEIYGYTF. CDR3 coding DNA: TGTGCCAGCAGCCCCGGGACAGAAATTTATGGCTACACCTTC.